The rows below give T cell receptor beta chains drawn from one sample of a study of vaccination and CD4 T cells after COVID-19. TCRdb used MiXCR to reprocess the PCR reads, holding one entry per CDR3 protein. The sample includes some 10,000 distinct CDR3 sequences, approximately 48% of them seen just once. Their specific antigens are unknown. What was sequenced was CD4+ T cells from blood, cultured in vitro. The receptors derive from a human donor who had recovered from COVID-19. Each CDR3 is given with its conserved first and last residue. A D gene is named only where the DNA matches it firmly. Expanded clones are given a class, and other clones once, few, many or no size at all.

size	D	J	V	DNA	CDR3
.	.	TRBJ1-1	TRBV19	TGTGCCAGCCGACTTTCGTCCGCGGGGAGAAACACTGAAGCTTTCTTT	CASRLSSAGRNTEAFF
few	TRBD1	TRBJ1-2	TRBV27	TGTGCCAGCAGTCCAGACAGGGGTGCAAACTATGGCTACACCTTC	CASSPDRGANYGYTF
.	.	TRBJ1-1	TRBV19	TGTGCCAGTAAGGAAAGGCCTAAATGGGCTGAAGCTTTCTTT	CASKERPKWAEAFF
.	.	TRBJ1-2	TRBV5-1	TGCGCCAGCAGCTTGGGTACACAGGATGGCTACACCTTC	CASSLGTQDGYTF
few	TRBD1	TRBJ1-2	TRBV7-2	TGTGCCAGCAGCTCCAGGACAGGGAATTTTAACTATGGCTACACCTTC	CASSSRTGNFNYGYTF
.	TRBD1	TRBJ2-4	TRBV6-1	TGTGCCAGCAAGTACGACAGGGGGCTCGGGAACATTCAGTACTTC	CASKYDRGLGNIQYF
.	TRBD2	TRBJ2-7	TRBV6-1	TGTGCCAGCAGTGAACTCGGACTAGCGGTGTCCAGGGAGCAGTACTTC	CASSELGLAVSREQYF
few	TRBD1	TRBJ1-1	TRBV25-1	TGTGCCAGCATTAGACAGGGGGGAACTGAAGCTTTCTTT	CASIRQGGTEAFF
once	TRBD1	TRBJ1-2	TRBV5-4	TGTGCCAGCAGCATTGACAGGGGCTATGGCTACACCTTC	CASSIDRGYGYTF
once	.	TRBJ2-5	TRBV12-3/TRBV12-4	TGTGCCAGCAGTCCCCAGATTGGAGGGGAGACCCAGTACTTC	CASSPQIGGETQYF
.	.	TRBJ2-5	TRBV5-1	TGCGCCAGCAGCTTGGGGCAGGGCGGAGAGACCCAGTACTTC	CASSLGQGGETQYF
once	TRBD1	TRBJ2-7	TRBV20-1	TGCAGTGCTGCCCCGGGGGACAGGGCCACCTACGAGCAGTACTTC	CSAAPGDRATYEQYF
few	.	TRBJ2-7	TRBV20-1	TGCAGTGCTATGCTGAGCTCCTACGAGCAGTACTTC	CSAMLSSYEQYF
few	TRBD2	TRBJ2-2	TRBV19	TGTGCCAGTAGTACTCAAAGAGCGGGGGCCGGGGAGCTGTTTTTT	CASSTQRAGAGELFF
.	.	TRBJ2-2	TRBV11-3	TGTGCCAGCAGCTTAGGTCGTAAGACCGGGGAGCTGTTTTTT	CASSLGRKTGELFF
.	TRBD1	TRBJ1-2	TRBV4-3	TGCGCCAGCAGCCAAGAAGACAGGGCGAACTATGGCTACACCTTC	CASSQEDRANYGYTF
.	.	TRBJ1-1	TRBV10-3	TGTGCCATCAAGATGAACACTGAAGCTTTCTTT	CAIKMNTEAFF
few	.	TRBJ1-1	TRBV27	TGTGCCAGCCTGTTGGGGGGTCGAGCTTTCTTT	CASLLGGRAFF
.	.	TRBJ1-5	TRBV27	TGTGCCAGCAGTTTCCTAGACAGGATCAATCAGCCCCAGCATTTT	CASSFLDRINQPQHF
.	.	TRBJ1-6	TRBV7-2	TGTGCCAGCAGCTTTAGGGGGGGCGGTAATTCACCCCTCCACTTT	CASSFRGGGNSPLHF
.	TRBD1	TRBJ1-4	TRBV20-1	TGCAGTGCTAGAGATCGACAGGGGACGAATGAAAAACTGTTTTTT	CSARDRQGTNEKLFF
.	.	TRBJ2-5	TRBV5-4	TGTGCCAGCAGCTTGGGGGGCAGGCAGGAGACCCAGTACTTC	CASSLGGRQETQYF
.	.	TRBJ1-2	TRBV9	TGTGCCAGCAGCTCCACGGGGGGTGGCTACACCTTC	CASSSTGGGYTF
.	.	TRBJ2-5	TRBV12-3/TRBV12-4	TGTGCCAGCAGTTTGATGGAGACCCAGTACTTC	CASSLMETQYF
.	.	TRBJ1-1	TRBV10-3	TGTGCCCTAAGGTACACCTTGAACACTGAAGCTTTCTTT	CALRYTLNTEAFF
few	.	TRBJ2-5	TRBV11-2	TGTGCCAGCAGCATTTTGATAGGTTCCGAGACCCAGTACTTC	CASSILIGSETQYF
.	TRBD1	TRBJ2-7	TRBV5-1	TGCGCCAGCAGCTTGGGGGGGACAGGGATTTCCTACGAGCAGTACTTC	CASSLGGTGISYEQYF
.	.	TRBJ2-3	TRBV6-5	TGTGCCAGCAGTTACTCAGGGACTCCGTCGCTTAGCACAGATACGCAGTATTTT	CASSYSGTPSLSTDTQYF
.	.	TRBJ1-1	TRBV12-3/TRBV12-4	TGTGCCAGCAGTTTAGCGGGGGACTTGAACACTGAAGCTTTCTTT	CASSLAGDLNTEAFF
.	.	TRBJ2-5	TRBV5-6	TGTGCCAGCAGCTATGGACAACTCCAAGAGACCCAGTACTTC	CASSYGQLQETQYF
.	.	TRBJ1-1	TRBV14	TGTGCCAGCGAGCCGTCAGGGCGGAACACTGAAGCTTTCTTT	CASEPSGRNTEAFF
.	TRBD1	TRBJ2-7	TRBV5-4	TGTGCCACCAGTCGGGACAGTTTCTCCTACGAGCAGTACTTC	CATSRDSFSYEQYF
.	.	TRBJ2-3	TRBV10-1	TGCGCCAGCAGTCCCGTTGACACCTCCCGCACAGATACGCAGTATTTT	CASSPVDTSRTDTQYF
once	.	TRBJ1-1	TRBV29-1	TGCAGCGCACCCAACTGGGAGGGGAACACTGAAGCTTTCTTT	CSAPNWEGNTEAFF
.	TRBD1	TRBJ2-2	TRBV29-1	TGCAGCGTTGAGATGACAGGGGGTTTGGACACCGGGGAGCTGTTTTTT	CSVEMTGGLDTGELFF
few	TRBD1	TRBJ2-2	TRBV7-9	TGTGCCAGCAGCTCGGGACAGGGGAGGAACACCGGGGAGCTGTTTTTT	CASSSGQGRNTGELFF
.	.	TRBJ2-5	TRBV7-7	TGTGCTAGCAGTCCCGGCAGGGTGTACCAAGAGACCCAGTACTTC	CASSPGRVYQETQYF
.	.	TRBJ1-1	TRBV4-1	TGCGCCAGCAGCCAAGAGGGAGGGGCCCTGAACACTGAAGCTTTCTTT	CASSQEGGALNTEAFF
few	TRBD2	TRBJ2-7	TRBV12-3/TRBV12-4	TGTGCCACCGGACTAGACAGCTACGAGCAGTACTTC	CATGLDSYEQYF
.	.	TRBJ2-2	TRBV29-1	TGCAGCGTTGGCGGGTCCCTCACCGGGGAGCTGTTTTTT	CSVGGSLTGELFF
few	TRBD1	TRBJ1-1	TRBV18	TGTGCCAGCTCACCACCGGGACAGTTAGCTTTCTTT	CASSPPGQLAFF
.	TRBD1	TRBJ1-3	TRBV11-2	TGTGCCAGCAGCTCGATAGCGGGACCGCCAGGCCGGGACAGGGTTGGAAACACCATATATTTT	CASSSIAGPPGRDRVGNTIYF
.	.	TRBJ2-3	TRBV11-3	TGTGCCAGCAGCTTAGAGGGGGTAGCGGCAGATACGCAGTATTTT	CASSLEGVAADTQYF
.	.	TRBJ2-7	TRBV18	TGTGCCAGCTCACCACATGGGCTGCACTACGAGCAGTACTTC	CASSPHGLHYEQYF
few	.	TRBJ2-1	TRBV12-3/TRBV12-4	TGTGCCAGCAGTTTAGCGGGAAAGGTTCACTACAATGAGCAGTTCTTC	CASSLAGKVHYNEQFF
.	.	TRBJ1-1	TRBV6-1	TGTGCCAGCAGTACCTCCTCGACAGGACCGAACACTGAAGCTTTCTTT	CASSTSSTGPNTEAFF
few	.	TRBJ1-1	TRBV12-3/TRBV12-4	TGTGCCAGCAGCCTTTGGCAGGGGAACACTGAAGCTTTCTTT	CASSLWQGNTEAFF